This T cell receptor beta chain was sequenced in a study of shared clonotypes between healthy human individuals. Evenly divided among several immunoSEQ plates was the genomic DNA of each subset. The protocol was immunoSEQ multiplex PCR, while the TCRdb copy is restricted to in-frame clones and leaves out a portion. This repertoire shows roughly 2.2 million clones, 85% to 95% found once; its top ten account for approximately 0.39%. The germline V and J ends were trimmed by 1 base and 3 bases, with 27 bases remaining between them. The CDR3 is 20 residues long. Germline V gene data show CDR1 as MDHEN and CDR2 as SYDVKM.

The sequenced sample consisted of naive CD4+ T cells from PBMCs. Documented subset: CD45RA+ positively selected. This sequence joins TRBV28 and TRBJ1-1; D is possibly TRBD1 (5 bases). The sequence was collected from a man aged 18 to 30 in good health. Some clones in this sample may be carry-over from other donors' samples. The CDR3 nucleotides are TGTGCCAGCAGTTTATCCCCCCAGGGATGGGGTGGCCCGAGGGACACTGAAGCTTTCTTT. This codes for CASSLSPQGWGGPRDTEAFF.